This T cell receptor (beta chain) stems from a study of shared clonotypes between healthy human individuals. The material for each subset, its genomic DNA, was split evenly across several immunoSEQ plates. Profiling relied on immunoSEQ multiplex PCR, and the TCRdb table lists in-frame clones only, not all of them. The sample shows millions of clones, over 90% of them seen only once. Points on this clone: Its target is not known.

Overall study findings and caveats: Sharing across four donors was highest in naive CD4 (about 5%) and lowest in memory CD8 (roughly 0.4%). Naive subsets generally exceeded memory subsets in estimated richness.

V was pared by 3 bases and J by 3 bases, with 5 bases of the junction left unmatched. The V gene's germline CDR1 is KGHSH and CDR2 LQKENI. The CDR3 is 14 amino acids. The sequencing input was naive CD4+ T cells from PBMCs. Noted subset: CD45RA+ positively selected. The J gene is TRBJ2-7, the V gene TRBV18; 7 nucleotides agree with TRBD1. This TCR derives from a man aged 18 to 29 in good health. Some clones in this sample may be carry-over from other donors' samples. This chain's CDR3 is CASSPGQVFYEQYF. CDR3 coding DNA: TGTGCCAGCTCACCCGGACAGGTTTTCTACGAGCAGTACTTC. The whole variable domain, remainder taken from reference TRBV18 and TRBJ2-7, is NAGVMQNPRHLVRRRGQEARLRCSPMKGHSHVYWYRQLPEEGLKFMVYLQKENIIDESGMPKERFSAEFPKEGPSILRIQQVVRGDSAAYFCASSPGQVFYEQYFGPGTRLTVT.